This T cell receptor (beta chain) was profiled in a study of cytomegalovirus exposure and HLA in healthy donors. Donors were ostensibly healthy at sampling, although undocumented immune exposures were probable. 13 Jbeta primers and 60 Vbeta primers were used for the PCR. Clones were sequenced by immunoSEQ multiplex PCR, and TCRdb holds only the in-frame ones, with some missing. Of about 160,000 clones listed, 55% to 70% are singletons. Overall study results and limits: Relative to the roughly 700-donor mean, N-insertions were reportedly fewer in an Asian-associated ancestry cluster in a later analysis.

About this clone itself: The antigen is not known.

CDR3 size: 13 residues. CDR1 and CDR2 from the germline V gene are SNHLY and FYNNEI. Trimming pared 6 bases from V and 1 base from J, leaving 9 bases between. This TCR was sampled from a woman aged 55-75 years in good health and CMV-seropositive. The chain has TRBV2 and TRBJ2-5, with a possible D match to TRBD2 (6 bases). The specimen was PBMCs. CDR3 bases: TGTGCCAGCAGCGCGGGATTCCAAGAGACCCAGTACTTC. Translated: CASSAGFQETQYF.